What follows describes a single T cell receptor beta chain. The V gene lost 4 bases and the J gene lost 7 bases, with 16 bases spanning the gap. This CDR3 is built from 14 residues. In germline, CDR1 is MDHEN, CDR2 SYDVKM. The data were produced by immunoSEQ multiplex PCR, yet TCRdb's version contains in-frame clones alone and is incomplete. The sample shows 280,000 or so clones, around 86% of them seen only once. The data were taken from a study of blood T cell repertoires in COVID-19. This TCR derives from a human donor in a cohort sampled during active COVID-19. The sequenced sample consisted of peripheral blood. The V gene is TRBV28, the J gene TRBJ1-2, with D unresolved. The CDR3 reads CASSSAGMALGYTF. The CDR3 DNA follows: TGTGCCAGCAGTTCGGCGGGGATGGCTCTTGGCTACACCTTC.